What follows describes a single TCR beta chain. Its cognate antigen is unknown. The repertoire was sequenced with immunoSEQ multiplex PCR; TCRdb's copy has only in-frame clones and lacks some. The sample holds roughly 4,600 clones, 82% seen once. The data belong to a study of follicular helper T cells after annual influenza vaccination. Across the study: Sampling occurred days 0, 7 and 28 after each influenza vaccination. General study findings and limits: Day 7 ICOS+CD38+ clones later appeared mostly in ICOS-CD38- cTfh. Successive annual vaccinations recalled a recurrent oligoclonal ICOS+CD38+ cTfh response with influenza-specific clonotypes.

CDR3 length: 13 residues. Germline V gene sequence: CDR1 SGHVS, CDR2 FQNEAQ. The V end was cut by 1 base, the J end by 4 bases, with 7 bases between. The time point: 2015-2016 season, pre-vaccination. Sorted cTfh were non-naive CD4+CXCR5+PD-1+, either ICOS+CD38+ or ICOS-CD38-. The starting material was CXCR5+ CD38- circulating T follicular helper cells from blood, obtained on the day of influenza vaccination. Subset reported: circulating Tfh, non-naive CD4+CXCR5+PD-1+ (ICOS+CD38+ or ICOS-CD38-). V is TRBV7-8 and J is TRBJ1-1; D unclear. The TCR originated in an adult who received the influenza vaccine. CDR3 region: CASSLGVPTEAFF. CDR3 DNA: TGTGCCAGCAGCTTAGGGGTACCCACTGAAGCTTTCTTT.